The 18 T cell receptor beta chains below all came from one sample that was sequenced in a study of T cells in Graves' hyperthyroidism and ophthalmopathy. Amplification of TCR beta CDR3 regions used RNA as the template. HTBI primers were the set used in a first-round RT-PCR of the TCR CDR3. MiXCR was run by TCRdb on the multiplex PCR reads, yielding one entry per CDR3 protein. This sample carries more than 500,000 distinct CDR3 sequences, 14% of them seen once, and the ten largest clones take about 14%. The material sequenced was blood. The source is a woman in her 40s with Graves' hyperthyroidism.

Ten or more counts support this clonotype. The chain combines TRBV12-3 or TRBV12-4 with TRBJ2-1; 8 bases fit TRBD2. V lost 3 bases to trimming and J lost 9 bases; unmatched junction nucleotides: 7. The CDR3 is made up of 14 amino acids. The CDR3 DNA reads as TGTGCCAGCAGTTTGCCGGGAGGGCCTAGTGAGCAGTTCTTC. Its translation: CASSLPGGPSEQFF.

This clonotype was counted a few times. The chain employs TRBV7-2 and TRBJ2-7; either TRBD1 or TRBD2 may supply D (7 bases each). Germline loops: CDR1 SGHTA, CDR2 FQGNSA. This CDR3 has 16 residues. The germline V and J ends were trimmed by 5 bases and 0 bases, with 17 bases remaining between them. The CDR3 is CASSLQGRGSSYEQYF. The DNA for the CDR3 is TGTGCCAGCAGCCTACAGGGGAGGGGATCCTCCTACGAGCAGTACTTC.

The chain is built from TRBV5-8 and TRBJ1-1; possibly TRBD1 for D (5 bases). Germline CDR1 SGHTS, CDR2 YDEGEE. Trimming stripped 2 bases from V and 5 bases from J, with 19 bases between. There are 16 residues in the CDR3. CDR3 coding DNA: TGTGCCAGCAGCTTAACGACATCGGGGGGGAGTACTGAAGCTTTCTTT. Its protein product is CASSLTTSGGSTEAFF.

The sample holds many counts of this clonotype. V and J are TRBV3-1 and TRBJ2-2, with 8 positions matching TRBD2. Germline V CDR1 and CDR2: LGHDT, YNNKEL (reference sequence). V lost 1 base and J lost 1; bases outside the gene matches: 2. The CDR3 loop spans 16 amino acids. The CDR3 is CASSQVAGGNTGELFF. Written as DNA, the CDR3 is TGTGCCAGCAGCCAAGTGGCGGGAGGGAACACCGGGGAGCTGTTTTTT.

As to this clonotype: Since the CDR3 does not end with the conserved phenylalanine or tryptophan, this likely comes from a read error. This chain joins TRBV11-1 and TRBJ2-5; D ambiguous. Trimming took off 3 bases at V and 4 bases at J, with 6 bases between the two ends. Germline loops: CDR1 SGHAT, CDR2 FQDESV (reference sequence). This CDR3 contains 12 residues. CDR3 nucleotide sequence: TGTGCCAGCAGCTTGGCAGGAGAGACCCAGTACTTA. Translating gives CASSLAGETQYL.

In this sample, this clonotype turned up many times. CDR3 sequence: CASSDTGGHYEQYF. In DNA form, the CDR3 reads TGTGCCAGCAGCGATACAGGGGGCCATTACGAGCAGTACTTC. V is TRBV7-9 and J is TRBJ2-7; 9 bases agree with TRBD1. The germline V gene has CDR1 SEHNR and CDR2 FQNEAQ (reference sequence). V was clipped by 5 bases and J by 4 bases; unmatched bases: 6. The CDR3 consists of 14 residues.

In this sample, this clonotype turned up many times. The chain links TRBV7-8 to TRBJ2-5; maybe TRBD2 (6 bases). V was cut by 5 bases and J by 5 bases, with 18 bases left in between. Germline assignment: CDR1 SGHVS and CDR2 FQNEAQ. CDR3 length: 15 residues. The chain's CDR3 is CASSPRRATSETQYF. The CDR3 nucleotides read TGTGCCAGCAGCCCCCGGAGGGCCACTTCGGAGACCCAGTACTTC.

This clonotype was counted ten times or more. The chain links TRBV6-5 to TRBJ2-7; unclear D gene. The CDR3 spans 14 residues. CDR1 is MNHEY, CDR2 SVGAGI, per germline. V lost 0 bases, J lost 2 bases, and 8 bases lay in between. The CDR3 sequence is CASSYSRLAYEQYF. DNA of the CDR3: TGTGCCAGCAGTTACTCCAGGCTCGCCTACGAGCAGTACTTC.

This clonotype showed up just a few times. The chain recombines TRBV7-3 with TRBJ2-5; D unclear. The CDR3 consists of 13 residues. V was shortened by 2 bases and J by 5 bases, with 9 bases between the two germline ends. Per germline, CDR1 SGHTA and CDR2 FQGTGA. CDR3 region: CASSLSILETQYF. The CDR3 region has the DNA TGTGCCAGCAGCTTATCAATTTTGGAGACCCAGTACTTC. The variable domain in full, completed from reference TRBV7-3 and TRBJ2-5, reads GAGVSQTPSNKVTEKGKYVELRCDPISGHTALYWYRQSLGQGPEFLIYFQGTGAADDSGLPNDRFFAVRPEGSVSTLKIQRTERGDSAVYLCASSLSILETQYFGPGTRLLVL.

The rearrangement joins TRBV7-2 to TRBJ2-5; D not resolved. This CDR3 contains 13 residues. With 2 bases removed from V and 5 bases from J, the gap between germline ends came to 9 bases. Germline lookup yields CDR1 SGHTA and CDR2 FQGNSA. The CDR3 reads CASSLRVRETQYF. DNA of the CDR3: TGTGCCAGCAGCTTAAGGGTGAGGGAGACCCAGTACTTC.

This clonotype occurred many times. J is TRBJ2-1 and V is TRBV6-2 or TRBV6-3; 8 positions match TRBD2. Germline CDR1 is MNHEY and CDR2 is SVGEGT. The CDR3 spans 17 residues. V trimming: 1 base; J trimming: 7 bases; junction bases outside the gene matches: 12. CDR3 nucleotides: TGTGCCAGCAGTTACTTAACTCAGCGGGAGTCTCCTAATGAGCAGTTCTTC. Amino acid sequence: CASSYLTQRESPNEQFF.

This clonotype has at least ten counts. CDR3 nucleotides: TGTGCCAGCAGCTTAGTCCTAGCGGGAGGGCCTCCTGAGCAGTTCTTC. Translating it yields CASSLVLAGGPPEQFF. This sequence joins TRBV7-2 and TRBJ2-1; 12 bases fit TRBD2. The CDR3 sequence is 16 residues long. With V trimmed by 1 base and J by 9 bases, 7 bases remained unmatched. Germline lookup yields CDR1 SGHTA and CDR2 FQGNSA.

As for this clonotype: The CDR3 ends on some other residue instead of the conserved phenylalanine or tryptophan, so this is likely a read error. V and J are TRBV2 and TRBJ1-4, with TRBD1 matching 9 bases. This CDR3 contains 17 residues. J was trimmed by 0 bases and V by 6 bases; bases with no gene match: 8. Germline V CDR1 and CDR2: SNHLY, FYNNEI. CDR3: CASSRDRAIATNEKLFI. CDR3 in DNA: TGTGCCAGCAGCCGGGACAGGGCTATCGCAACTAATGAAAAACTGTTTATT.

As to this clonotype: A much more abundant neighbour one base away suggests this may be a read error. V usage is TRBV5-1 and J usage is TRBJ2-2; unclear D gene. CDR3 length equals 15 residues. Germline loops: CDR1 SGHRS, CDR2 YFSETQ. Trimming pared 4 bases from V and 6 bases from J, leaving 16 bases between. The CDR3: CASSLGPESAGELFF. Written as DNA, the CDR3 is TGCGCCAGCAGCCTAGGGCCTGAAAGCGCCGGGGAGCTGTTTTTT.

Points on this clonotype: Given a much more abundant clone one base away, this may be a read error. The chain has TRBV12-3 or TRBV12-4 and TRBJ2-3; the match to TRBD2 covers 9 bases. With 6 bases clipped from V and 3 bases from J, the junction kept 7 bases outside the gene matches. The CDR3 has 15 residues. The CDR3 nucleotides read TGTGCCAGCAGATTACGGGCGGGGGGGACAGATACGCAGTATTTT. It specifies CASRLRAGGTDTQYF.

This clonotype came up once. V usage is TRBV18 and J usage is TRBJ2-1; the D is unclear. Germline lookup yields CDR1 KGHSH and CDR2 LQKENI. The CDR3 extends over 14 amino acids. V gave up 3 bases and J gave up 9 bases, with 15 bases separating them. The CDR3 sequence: CASSPIVNAAEQFF. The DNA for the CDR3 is TGTGCCAGCTCACCGATAGTGAACGCGGCTGAGCAGTTCTTC. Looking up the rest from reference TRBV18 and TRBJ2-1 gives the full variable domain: NAGVMQNPRHLVRRRGQEARLRCSPMKGHSHVYWYRQLPEEGLKFMVYLQKENIIDESGMPKERFSAEFPKEGPSILRIQQVVRGDSAAYFCASSPIVNAAEQFFGPGTRLTVL.

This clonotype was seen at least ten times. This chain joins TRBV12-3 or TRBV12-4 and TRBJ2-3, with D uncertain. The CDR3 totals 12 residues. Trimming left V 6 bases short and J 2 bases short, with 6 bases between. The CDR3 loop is CASRPLTDTQYF. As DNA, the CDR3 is TGTGCCAGCAGACCCCTCACAGATACGCAGTATTTT.

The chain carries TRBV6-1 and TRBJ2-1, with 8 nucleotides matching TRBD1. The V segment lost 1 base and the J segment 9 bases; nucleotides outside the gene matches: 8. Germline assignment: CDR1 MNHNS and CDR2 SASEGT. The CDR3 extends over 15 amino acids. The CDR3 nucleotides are TGTGCCAGCAGTGAAGGTTTGTCAGGGGGCGTTGAGCAGTTCTTC. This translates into CASSEGLSGGVEQFF.